There are a few counts of the clone carrying this T cell receptor (beta chain). This entry is derived from a study of identical twins' blood T cells. MiXCR, run by TCRdb on the 5' RACE reads, gives a single entry per CDR3 protein. The sample lists roughly 340,000 distinct CDR3 sequences, roughly 27% occurring once. The origin of this receptor is a woman aged 18 to 50 in good health. Sample: PBMCs.

DNA for the CDR3: TGCGCCAGCAGCTTCGGGACGGGATTCGAGCAGTACTTC. This encodes CASSFGTGFEQYF. The chain joins TRBV5-1 to TRBJ2-7; D might be TRBD1 or TRBD2, each matching 5 bases. The CDR3 consists of 13 residues. Trimming left V 2 bases short and J 6 bases short, with 12 bases between. The germline gives CDR1 SGHRS, CDR2 YFSETQ.